What follows are 32 T cell receptor beta chains derived from one specimen sequenced in a study of cytomegalovirus exposure and HLA in healthy donors. The PCR ran on 60 Vbeta and 13 Jbeta primers. Assay: immunoSEQ multiplex PCR; the TCRdb copy retains only in-frame clones and omits some. The repertoire consists of over 75,000 clones, with roughly 80% occurring once and the leading ten covering 16%. The sample taken for sequencing was PBMCs. All receptors come from a man aged 60 to 69 in good health and CMV-seropositive.

The chain is built from TRBV7-9 and TRBJ1-4, with 10 bases that match TRBD1. There are 16 residues in the CDR3. The germline gives CDR1 SEHNR, CDR2 FQNEAQ (reference sequence). V shed 7 bases, J shed 7 bases, and the junction held 12 bases outside the gene matches. The CDR3 nucleotides are TGTGCCAGCACCACACTTAGGGGACAGGGGCGTGAAAAACTGTTTTTT. This gives the protein CASTTLRGQGREKLFF.

J is TRBJ1-2 and V is TRBV4-3, with 10 bases that match TRBD1. The CDR3 totals 16 residues. The V gene's germline CDR1 is LGHNA and CDR2 YSLEER. V lost 3 bases and J lost 4; bases outside the gene matches: 8. CDR3 nucleotide sequence: TGCGCCAGCAGCCAGGACCCGGGACAGGGGATCTATGGCTACACCTTC. Protein product: CASSQDPGQGIYGYTF.

The CDR3: CASSQQAVTYF. CDR3 nucleotides: TGCGCCAGCAGCCAACAGGCAGTCACATACTTC. V and J are TRBV4-1 and TRBJ2-5; D gene ambiguous. Trimming left V 2 bases short and J 14 bases short, with 12 bases between. The CDR3 has 11 residues. Per germline, CDR1 MGHRA and CDR2 YSYEKL.

The chain has TRBV9 and TRBJ1-2; 8 bases agree with TRBD1. Trimming at V came to 0 bases and at J to 6 bases, leaving 4 bases not matched to a gene. Germline V gene sequence: CDR1 SGDLS, CDR2 YYNGEE. This CDR3 has 14 amino acids. CDR3 region: CASSVEDRDNGYTF. CDR3 nucleotides: TGTGCCAGCAGCGTAGAGGACAGGGACAATGGCTACACCTTC.

By its share, this clone is medium-sized (0.01 to 0.1%). The chain joins TRBV7-8 to TRBJ1-4, with no clear D. V lost 8 bases and J lost 2, with 15 bases in between. Germline V gene data show CDR1 as SGHVS and CDR2 as FQNEAQ. The CDR3 has 15 amino acids. CDR3 amino acids: CASAPLPGTNEKLFF. The CDR3 nucleotides are TGTGCCAGCGCACCCCTCCCGGGGACTAATGAAAAACTGTTTTTT.

The chain is built from TRBV10-3 and TRBJ2-7, with TRBD2 as a possible D gene (6 bases). Germline CDR1 reads ENHRY; CDR2 reads SYGVKD. The CDR3 covers 12 residues. Deletions cut 11 bases from V and 2 bases from J, with 13 bases between. As DNA, the CDR3 is TGTGCCGGAGGGCCCGGGGCCTACGAGCAGTACTTC. Protein: CAGGPGAYEQYF.

This chain joins TRBV11-2 and TRBJ2-1; TRBD2 aligns across 12 bases. The germline gives CDR1 SGHAT, CDR2 FQNNGV. CDR3 length equals 14 residues. Trimming at V came to 4 bases and at J to 9 bases, leaving 4 bases not matched to a gene. CDR3 sequence reads: CASSSTLAGGEQFF. Written as DNA, the CDR3 is TGTGCCAGCAGCTCGACACTAGCGGGGGGTGAGCAGTTCTTC. Looking up the rest from reference TRBV11-2 and TRBJ2-1 gives the full variable domain: EAGVAQSPRYKIIEKRQSVAFWCNPISGHATLYWYQQILGQGPKLLIQFQNNGVVDDSQLPKDRFSAERLKGVDSTLKIQPAKLEDSAVYLCASSSTLAGGEQFFGPGTRLTVL.

This clone was detected only a few times. The rearrangement links TRBV11-2 to TRBJ1-1; D may be TRBD1 (6 bases). The CDR3 covers 14 residues. Between the trimmed V and J ends, which lost 3 bases and 0 bases, there was a span of 8 bases. Germline V CDR1 and CDR2: SGHAT, FQNNGV. The CDR3 DNA is TGTGCCAGCAGCTTCGGGACACTGAACACTGAAGCTTTCTTT. This sequence encodes CASSFGTLNTEAFF.

J is TRBJ2-6 and V is TRBV21-1; TRBD1 reflects the table's D call only, with no check against the DNA. TRBV21-1 is a pseudogene segment. The CDR3 consists of 12 residues. CDR3 nucleotide sequence: TGTCCGCCGGACAGGTCCTCCAACGTCCTGACTTTC. This sequence encodes CPPDRSSNVLTF.

The chain employs TRBV6-5 and TRBJ2-7; the match to TRBD1 covers 9 bases. Germline-derived CDR1 and CDR2 are MNHEY and SVGAGI. The CDR3 consists of 13 residues. The V gene end was trimmed by 5 bases and the J gene end by 3 bases; junction bases not matched to a gene: 2. The CDR3 region has the DNA TGTGCCAGCAGTCCGACAGGGGGCTACGAGCAGTACTTC. It translates to CASSPTGGYEQYF.

V is TRBV7-3 and J is TRBJ2-3; 9 nucleotides agree with TRBD1. The CDR3 runs to 14 residues. Germline V gene sequence: CDR1 SGHTA, CDR2 FQGTGA. The V and J ends lost 5 bases and 0 bases, in that order; junction bases with no gene match: 0. The CDR3 loop reads CASSGQGSTDTQYF. The CDR3 nucleotides are TGTGCCAGCAGCGGACAGGGGAGCACAGATACGCAGTATTTT.

This CDR3 reads CASSSMSGGAGETQYF. CDR3 bases: TGTGCCAGCAGCTCCATGAGCGGGGGGGCTGGCGAGACCCAGTACTTC. This chain connects TRBV7-8 to TRBJ2-5; TRBD2 matches at 10 bases. With V trimmed by 4 bases and J by 5 bases, 10 bases remained unmatched. Germline V gives CDR1 SGHVS, CDR2 FQNEAQ. This CDR3 is built from 16 residues.

The chain couples TRBV19 to TRBJ2-7; TRBD1 agrees at 7 bases. The germline V gene has CDR1 LNHDA and CDR2 SQIVND (reference sequence). The V gene end was trimmed by 5 bases and the J gene end by 4 bases; junction bases not matched to a gene: 11. CDR3 length equals 15 residues. The CDR3 here is CASSGAGTAAYEQYF. The CDR3 nucleotides are TGTGCCAGTAGTGGGGCCGGGACAGCAGCATACGAGCAGTACTTC. Variable domain in full (rest from reference TRBV19 and TRBJ2-7): DGGITQSPKYLFRKEGQNVTLSCEQNLNHDAMYWYRQDPGQGLRLIYYSQIVNDFQKGDIAEGYSVSREKKESFPLTVTSAQKNPTAFYLCASSGAGTAAYEQYFGPGTRLTVT.

The V and J genes are TRBV5-4 and TRBJ2-5; D perhaps matches TRBD2 (5 bases). V lost 4 bases and J 5 bases, leaving 18 bases between the germline ends. Germline V gene data show CDR1 as SGHNT and CDR2 as YYREEE (reference sequence). The CDR3 has 15 residues. CDR3 bases: TGTGCCAGCAGCCCACGGACTTCCGCCAGCGAGACCCAGTACTTC. It encodes CASSPRTSASETQYF. Full variable domain (missing parts from reference TRBV5-4 and TRBJ2-5): ETGVTQSPTHLIKTRGQQVTLRCSSQSGHNTVSWYQQALGQGPQFIFQYYREEENGRGNFPPRFSGLQFPNYSSELNVNALELDDSALYLCASSPRTSASETQYFGPGTRLLVL.

The V gene is TRBV28, the J gene TRBJ2-3; D is possibly TRBD1 (5 bases). This CDR3 contains 15 residues. The V end lost 5 bases, the J end lost 3 bases, and 15 bases lay between the germline ends. Germline V gene data show CDR1 as MDHEN and CDR2 as SYDVKM. DNA of the CDR3: TGTGCCAGCAGTGAGTTCGGCAGGGCGACAGATACGCAGTATTTT. Its protein is CASSEFGRATDTQYF.

The CDR3, as DNA: TGTGCCAGCAGTTTACTTGGCACAGATACGCAGTATTTT. As protein: CASSLLGTDTQYF. This rearrangement joins TRBV27 to TRBJ2-3, with D unresolved. Germline V gene sequence: CDR1 MNHEY, CDR2 SMNVEV (reference sequence). The CDR3 is 13 amino acids. V was shortened by 2 bases and J by 1 base, with 4 bases between the two germline ends.

This chain connects TRBV2 to TRBJ1-1; the D gene is possibly TRBD1 (5 bases). Germline values: CDR1 SNHLY, CDR2 FYNNEI. The V and J ends lost 5 bases and 5 bases respectively, with 12 bases between them. The CDR3 totals 13 residues. The CDR3 sequence is CASSWGRATEAFF. In DNA, the CDR3 is TGTGCCAGCAGTTGGGGCAGGGCAACTGAAGCTTTCTTT.

The chain couples TRBV7-4 to TRBJ2-5, with a tentative D call TRBD2 (5 bases). The V end was cut by 2 bases, the J end by 2 bases, with 15 bases between. This CDR3 region has 16 residues. Germline values: CDR1 SGHVT, CDR2 SQSDAQ. DNA of the CDR3: TGTGCCAGCAGCTTACCTAGCCGCGCGGATCAAGAGACCCAGTACTTC. The encoded protein is CASSLPSRADQETQYF.

The genes are TRBV29-1 and TRBJ2-7; D perhaps matches TRBD2 (5 bases). CDR3 length equals 15 residues. Germline V gene lookup returns CDR1 SQVTM and CDR2 ANQGSEA. Trimming left V 6 bases short and J 3 bases short, with 21 bases between. The CDR3 DNA follows: TGCAGCGTCATCTTACGGGGAACAGCTAGCTACGAGCAGTACTTC. Amino acid sequence: CSVILRGTASYEQYF.

The chain links TRBV7-2 to TRBJ2-1, with 7 nucleotides matching TRBD1. The germline gives CDR1 SGHTA, CDR2 FQGNSA. Germline trimming cut 4 bases from V and 4 bases from J; bases unmatched to any gene: 7. The CDR3 is 15 residues long. CDR3 protein: CASSSTGARYNEQFF. CDR3 DNA: TGTGCCAGCAGCTCTACAGGGGCAAGGTACAATGAGCAGTTCTTC. The variable domain in full, completed from reference TRBV7-2 and TRBJ2-1, reads GAGVSQSPSNKVTEKGKDVELRCDPISGHTALYWYRQSLGQGLEFLIYFQGNSAPDKSGLPSDRFSAERTGGSVSTLTIQRTQQEDSAVYLCASSSTGARYNEQFFGPGTRLTVL.

The CDR3 sequence is CASSGPRDRGYGYTF. The CDR3 nucleotides read TGTGCCAGCAGCGGGCCCCGGGACAGAGGCTATGGCTACACCTTC. The chain combines TRBV9 with TRBJ1-2, with TRBD1 matching over 7 bases. There are 15 residues in the CDR3. Germline V gene data show CDR1 as SGDLS and CDR2 as YYNGEE. Trimming removed 3 bases from V and 4 bases from J; junction bases left unmatched: 9.

The V and J genes are TRBV2 and TRBJ2-3; 10 nucleotides agree with TRBD1. The germline V gene has CDR1 SNHLY and CDR2 FYNNEI. J gave up 2 bases and V 5 bases, and 4 bases lay outside the gene matches. This CDR3 has 15 amino acids. The CDR3 sequence: CASSPGQGFTDTQYF. As DNA, the CDR3 is TGTGCCAGCAGTCCGGGACAGGGGTTCACAGATACGCAGTATTTT.

The chain has TRBV7-8 and TRBJ1-1, with D possibly matching TRBD1 (6 bases). This CDR3 is 10 amino acids long. CDR1 and CDR2 from the germline V gene are SGHVS and FQNEAQ. V lost 9 bases and J lost 5, with 7 bases in between. CDR3 sequence: CASQGTEAFF. The CDR3 DNA sequence: TGTGCCAGTCAGGGGACTGAAGCTTTCTTT.

The chain combines TRBV6-5 with TRBJ1-3; D possibly corresponds to TRBD1 (6 bases). Deletions cut 2 bases from V and 4 bases from J, with 15 bases between. Germline CDR1 reads MNHEY; CDR2 reads SVGAGI. This CDR3 is built from 16 residues. CDR3 loop: CASSYAMTGVGNTIYF. The CDR3 region has the DNA TGTGCCAGCAGTTACGCCATGACAGGCGTGGGAAACACCATATATTTT.

J is TRBJ1-1 and V is TRBV5-6; D gene unclear. CDR1 and CDR2 from the germline V gene are SGHDT and YYEEEE. The CDR3 is 13 residues long. Trimming left V 5 bases short and J 1 base short, with 9 bases between. CDR3 in DNA: TGTGCCAGCAGGATCCCAGGGAACACTGAAGCTTTCTTT. This gives the protein CASRIPGNTEAFF.

V usage is TRBV6-5 and J usage is TRBJ1-1, with 7 bases lining up with TRBD1. The germline V gene has CDR1 MNHEY and CDR2 SVGAGI. The CDR3 is 14 amino acids. The V gene end was trimmed by 5 bases and the J gene end by 4 bases; junction bases not matched to a gene: 7. This CDR3 is CASSTTGVSTEAFF. The CDR3 DNA sequence: TGTGCCAGCAGTACCACAGGGGTGAGCACTGAAGCTTTCTTT.

This chain connects TRBV2 to TRBJ2-7; D is ambiguous. The CDR3 length is 14 residues. Per germline, CDR1 SNHLY and CDR2 FYNNEI. Trimming removed 4 bases from V and 2 bases from J, with 12 bases in between. The CDR3 is CASSVNRLAYEQYF. The DNA for the CDR3 is TGTGCCAGCAGTGTGAACCGCTTAGCCTACGAGCAGTACTTC.

The chain combines TRBV7-9 with TRBJ1-2; a weak D match, TRBD1 (5 bases). Germline V gene data show CDR1 as SEHNR and CDR2 as FQNEAQ (reference sequence). Trimming took 1 base from V and 1 from J, leaving 13 bases between them. CDR3 length equals 16 residues. The CDR3, as DNA: TGTGCCAGCAGCTTAGGTGACAGCAACCTTAACTATGGCTACACCTTC. Its protein is CASSLGDSNLNYGYTF.

In this sample, this clone turned up a few times. The genes are TRBV4-1 and TRBJ1-1; tentatively, D is TRBD1 (6 bases). Germline CDR1 MGHRA, CDR2 YSYEKL. Trimming left V 4 bases short and J 5 bases short, with 14 bases between. The CDR3 has 14 residues. The CDR3 DNA follows: TGCGCCAGCAGCCGACAACAGGGTTGGACTGAAGCTTTCTTT. Amino acid sequence: CASSRQQGWTEAFF.

The chain uses TRBV6-5 and TRBJ1-5; D call uncertain. The V gene lost 0 bases and the J gene lost 6 bases, with 12 bases spanning the gap. CDR1 is MNHEY and CDR2 is SVGAGI in the germline V gene. The CDR3 sequence is 15 residues long. The CDR3 here is CASSYSGSRSQPQHF. The DNA of the CDR3 is TGTGCCAGCAGTTACTCGGGGAGTAGGAGTCAGCCCCAGCATTTT.

Comments on this clone: Other nucleotide sequences in the sample specify the same CDR3. This chain uses TRBV9 with TRBJ2-1, with D possibly being TRBD2 (5 bases). Germline V gives CDR1 SGDLS, CDR2 YYNGEE. V lost 4 bases, J lost 6 bases, and 11 bases lay in between. The CDR3 length is 13 residues. In DNA, the CDR3 is TGTGCCAGCAGCCTAGCAGGTGGCAATGAGCAGTTCTTC. The encoded protein is CASSLAGGNEQFF. Looking up the rest from reference TRBV9 and TRBJ2-1 gives the full variable domain: DSGVTQTPKHLITATGQRVTLRCSPRSGDLSVYWYQQSLDQGLQFLIQYYNGEERAKGNILERFSAQQFPDLHSELNLSSLELGDSALYFCASSLAGGNEQFFGPGTRLTVL.

The chain recombines TRBV4-1 with TRBJ2-3, with 9 bases aligning to TRBD2. V trimming: 3 bases; J trimming: 11 bases; junction bases outside the gene matches: 6. In germline, CDR1 is MGHRA, CDR2 YSYEKL. The CDR3 is 13 amino acids. The CDR3 reads CASSQAAGGRQYF. Written as DNA, the CDR3 is TGCGCCAGCAGCCAGGCGGCGGGAGGGCGGCAGTATTTT.